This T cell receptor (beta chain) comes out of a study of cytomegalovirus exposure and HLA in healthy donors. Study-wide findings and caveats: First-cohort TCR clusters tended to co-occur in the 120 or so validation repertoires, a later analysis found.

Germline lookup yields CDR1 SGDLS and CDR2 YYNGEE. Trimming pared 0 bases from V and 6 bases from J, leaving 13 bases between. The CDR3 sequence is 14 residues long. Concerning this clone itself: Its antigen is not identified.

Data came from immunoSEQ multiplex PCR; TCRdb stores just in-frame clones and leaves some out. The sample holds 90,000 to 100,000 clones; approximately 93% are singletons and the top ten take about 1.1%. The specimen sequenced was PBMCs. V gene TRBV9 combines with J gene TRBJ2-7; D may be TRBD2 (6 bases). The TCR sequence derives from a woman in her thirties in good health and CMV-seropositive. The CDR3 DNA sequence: TGTGCCAGCAGCGTAGAGGTTGGAGCGGGCGAGCAGTACTTC. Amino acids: CASSVEVGAGEQYF.